The source of this TCR beta chain is a study of CD8 T cells in ankylosing spondylitis. Germline CDR1 is LNHNV and CDR2 is YYDKDF (reference sequence). J lost 6 bases, V lost 3 bases, and 15 bases had no gene match. The CDR3 has 18 amino acids. Study-level points and caveats: Within peripheral blood, clones linked to disease were CD8+ and relatively rare. Blood of patients with ankylosing spondylitis appeared to be characterized by a TCR beta motif of eight highly homologous variants.

Only a few counts were recorded for this clonotype. Its antigen remains unidentified. 5'-RACE, quantitative and with molecular barcodes, yielded the TCR beta libraries. TCRdb re-analysed the 5' RACE reads in MiXCR, keeping a single row per CDR3 protein. In the table there are fewer than 400,000 distinct CDR3 sequences, roughly 8% of which are singletons. Material for sequencing was blood, either unsorted or a sorted T cell fraction (not recorded which). The V gene is TRBV15, the J gene TRBJ2-2, with 8 bases that match TRBD1. The receptor was isolated from a male donor with ankylosing spondylitis. CDR3 sequence: CATSRHPLAGQGSGELFF. In DNA form, the CDR3 reads TGTGCCACCAGCAGGCACCCTTTGGCAGGACAGGGATCCGGGGAGCTGTTTTTT.